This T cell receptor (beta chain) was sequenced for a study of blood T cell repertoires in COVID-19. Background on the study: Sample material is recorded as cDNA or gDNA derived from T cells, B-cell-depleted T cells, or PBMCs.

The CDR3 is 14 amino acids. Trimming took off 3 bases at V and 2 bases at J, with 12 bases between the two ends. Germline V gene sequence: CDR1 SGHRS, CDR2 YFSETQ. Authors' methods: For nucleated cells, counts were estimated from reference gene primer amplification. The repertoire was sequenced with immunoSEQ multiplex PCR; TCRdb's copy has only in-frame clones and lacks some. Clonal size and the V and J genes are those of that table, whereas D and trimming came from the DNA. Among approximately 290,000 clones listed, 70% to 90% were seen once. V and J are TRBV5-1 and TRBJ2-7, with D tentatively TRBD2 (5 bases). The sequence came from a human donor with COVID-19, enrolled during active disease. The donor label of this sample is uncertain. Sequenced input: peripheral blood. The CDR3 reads CASSSASGTYEQYF. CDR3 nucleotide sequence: TGCGCCAGCAGCTCGGCTTCGGGGACCTACGAGCAGTACTTC.